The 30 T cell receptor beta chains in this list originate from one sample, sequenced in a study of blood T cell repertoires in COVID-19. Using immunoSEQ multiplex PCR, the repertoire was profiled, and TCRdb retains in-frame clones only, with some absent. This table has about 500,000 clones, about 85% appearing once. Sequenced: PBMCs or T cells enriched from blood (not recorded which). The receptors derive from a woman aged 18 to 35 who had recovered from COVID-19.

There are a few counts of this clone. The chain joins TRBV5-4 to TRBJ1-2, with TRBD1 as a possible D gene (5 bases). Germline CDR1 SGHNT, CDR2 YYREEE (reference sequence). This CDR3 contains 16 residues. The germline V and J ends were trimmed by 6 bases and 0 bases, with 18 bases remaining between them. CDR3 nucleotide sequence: TGTGCCAGCACCGCGGGCGGGCCGGGGGCTAACTATGGCTACACCTTC. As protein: CASTAGGPGANYGYTF.

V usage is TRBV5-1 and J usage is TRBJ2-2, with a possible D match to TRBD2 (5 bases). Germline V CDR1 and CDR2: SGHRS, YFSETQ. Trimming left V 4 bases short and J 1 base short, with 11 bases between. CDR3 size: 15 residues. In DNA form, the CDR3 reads TGCGCCAGCAGCCCAACTAGATGGAACACCGGGGAGCTGTTTTTT. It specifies CASSPTRWNTGELFF. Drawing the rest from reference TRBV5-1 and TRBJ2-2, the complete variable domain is KAGVTQTPRYLIKTRGQQVTLSCSPISGHRSVSWYQQTPGQGLQFLFEYFSETQRNKGNFPGRFSGRQFSNSRSEMNVSTLELGDSALYLCASSPTRWNTGELFFGEGSRLTVL.

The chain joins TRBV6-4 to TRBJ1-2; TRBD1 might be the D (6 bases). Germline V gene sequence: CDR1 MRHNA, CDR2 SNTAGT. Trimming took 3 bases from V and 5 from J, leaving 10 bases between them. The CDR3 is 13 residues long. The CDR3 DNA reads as TGTGCCAGCAGTGAACAGGGAGGGTATGGCTACACCTTC. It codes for CASSEQGGYGYTF.

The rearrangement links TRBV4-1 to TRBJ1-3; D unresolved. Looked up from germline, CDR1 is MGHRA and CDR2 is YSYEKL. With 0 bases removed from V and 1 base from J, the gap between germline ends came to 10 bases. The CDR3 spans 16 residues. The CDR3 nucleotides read TGCGCCAGCAGCCAAGATCAAGGAGGGTCTGGAAACACCATATATTTT. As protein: CASSQDQGGSGNTIYF.

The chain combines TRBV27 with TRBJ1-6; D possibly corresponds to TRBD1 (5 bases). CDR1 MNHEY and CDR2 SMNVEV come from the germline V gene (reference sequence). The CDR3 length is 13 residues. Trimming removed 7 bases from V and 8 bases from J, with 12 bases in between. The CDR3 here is CASTGSGYSPLHF. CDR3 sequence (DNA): TGTGCCAGCACCGGCTCAGGGTATTCACCCCTCCACTTT.

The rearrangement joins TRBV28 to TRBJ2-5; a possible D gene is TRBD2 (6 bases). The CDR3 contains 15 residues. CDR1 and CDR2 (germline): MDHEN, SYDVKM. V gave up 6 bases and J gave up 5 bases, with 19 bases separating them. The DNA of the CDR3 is TGTGCCAGCAGCATGGGGAGGAGGAAGGGCGAGACCCAGTACTTC. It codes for CASSMGRRKGETQYF.

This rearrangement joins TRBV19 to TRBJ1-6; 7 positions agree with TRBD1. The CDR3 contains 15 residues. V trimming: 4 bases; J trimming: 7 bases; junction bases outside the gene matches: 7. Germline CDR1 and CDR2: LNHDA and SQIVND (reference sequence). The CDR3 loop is CASSSDRARNSPLHF. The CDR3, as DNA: TGTGCCAGTAGTAGTGACAGGGCGAGGAATTCACCCCTCCACTTT.

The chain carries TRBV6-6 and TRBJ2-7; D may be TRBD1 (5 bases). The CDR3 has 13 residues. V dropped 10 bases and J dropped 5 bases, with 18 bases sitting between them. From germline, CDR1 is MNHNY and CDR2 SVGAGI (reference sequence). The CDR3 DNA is TGTGCCACCACGGACACCCCTCCTAACGAGCAGTACTTC. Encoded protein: CATTDTPPNEQYF.

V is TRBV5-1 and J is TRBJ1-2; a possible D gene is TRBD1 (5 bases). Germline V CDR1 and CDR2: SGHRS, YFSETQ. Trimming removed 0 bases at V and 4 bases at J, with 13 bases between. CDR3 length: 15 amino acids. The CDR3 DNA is TGCGCCAGCAGCTTGGATGGGACTACTGGCTATGGCTACACCTTC. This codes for CASSLDGTTGYGYTF.

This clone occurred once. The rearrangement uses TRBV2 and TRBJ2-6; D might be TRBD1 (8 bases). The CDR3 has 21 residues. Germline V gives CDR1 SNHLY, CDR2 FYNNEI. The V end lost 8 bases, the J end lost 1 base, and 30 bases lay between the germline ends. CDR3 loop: CASGRGAGGGGSYSGANVLTF. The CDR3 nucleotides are TGTGCCAGCGGCCGGGGGGCAGGGGGCGGAGGGTCTTATTCTGGGGCCAACGTCCTGACTTTC.

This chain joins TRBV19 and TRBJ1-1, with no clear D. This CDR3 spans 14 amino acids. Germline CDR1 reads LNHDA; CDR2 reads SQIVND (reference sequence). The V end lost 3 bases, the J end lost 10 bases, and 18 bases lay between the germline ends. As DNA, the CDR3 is TGTGCCAGTAGTATGAGCGCGGGTACCTCCGGAGCTTTCTTT. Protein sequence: CASSMSAGTSGAFF.

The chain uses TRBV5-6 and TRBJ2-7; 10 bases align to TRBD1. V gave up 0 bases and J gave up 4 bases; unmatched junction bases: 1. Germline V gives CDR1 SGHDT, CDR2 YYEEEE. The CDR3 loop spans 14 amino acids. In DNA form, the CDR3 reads TGTGCCAGCAGCTTGGCGGGACAGGGGTACGAGCAGTACTTC. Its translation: CASSLAGQGYEQYF.

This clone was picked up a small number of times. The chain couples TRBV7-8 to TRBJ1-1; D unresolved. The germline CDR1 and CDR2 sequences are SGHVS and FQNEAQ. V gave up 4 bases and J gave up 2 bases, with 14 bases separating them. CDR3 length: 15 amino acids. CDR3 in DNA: TGTGCCAGCAGCTCCCTAGTAGGTACCAACACTGAAGCTTTCTTT. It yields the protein CASSSLVGTNTEAFF.

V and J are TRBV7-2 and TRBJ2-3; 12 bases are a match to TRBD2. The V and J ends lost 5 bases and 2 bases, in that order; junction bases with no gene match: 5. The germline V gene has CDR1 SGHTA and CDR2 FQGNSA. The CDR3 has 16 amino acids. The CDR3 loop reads CASSKLAGGLTDTQYF. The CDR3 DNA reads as TGTGCCAGCAGCAAACTAGCGGGGGGCCTCACAGATACGCAGTATTTT.

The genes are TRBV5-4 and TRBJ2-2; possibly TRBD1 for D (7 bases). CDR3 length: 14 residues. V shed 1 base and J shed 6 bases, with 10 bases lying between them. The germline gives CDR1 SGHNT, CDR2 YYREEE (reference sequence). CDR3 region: CASSLTGEAGELFF. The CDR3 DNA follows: TGTGCCAGCAGCTTGACAGGGGAGGCCGGGGAGCTGTTTTTT. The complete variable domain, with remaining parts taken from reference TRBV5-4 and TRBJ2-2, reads ETGVTQSPTHLIKTRGQQVTLRCSSQSGHNTVSWYQQALGQGPQFIFQYYREEENGRGNFPPRFSGLQFPNYSSELNVNALELDDSALYLCASSLTGEAGELFFGEGSRLTVL.

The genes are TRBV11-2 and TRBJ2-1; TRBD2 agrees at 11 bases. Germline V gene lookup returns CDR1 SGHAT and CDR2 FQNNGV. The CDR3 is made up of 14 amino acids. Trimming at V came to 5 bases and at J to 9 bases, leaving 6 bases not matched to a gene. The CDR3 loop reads CASSTTSGDGEQFF. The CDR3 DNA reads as TGTGCCAGCAGCACGACTAGCGGGGACGGTGAGCAGTTCTTC.

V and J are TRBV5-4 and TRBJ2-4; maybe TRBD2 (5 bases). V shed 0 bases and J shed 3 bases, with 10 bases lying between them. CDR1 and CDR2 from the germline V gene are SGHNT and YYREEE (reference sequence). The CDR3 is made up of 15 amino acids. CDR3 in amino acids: CASSLEASGKNIQYF. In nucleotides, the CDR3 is TGTGCCAGCAGCTTGGAAGCGAGCGGCAAAAACATTCAGTACTTC. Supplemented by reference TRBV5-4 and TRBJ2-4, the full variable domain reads ETGVTQSPTHLIKTRGQQVTLRCSSQSGHNTVSWYQQALGQGPQFIFQYYREEENGRGNFPPRFSGLQFPNYSSELNVNALELDDSALYLCASSLEASGKNIQYFGAGTRLSVL.

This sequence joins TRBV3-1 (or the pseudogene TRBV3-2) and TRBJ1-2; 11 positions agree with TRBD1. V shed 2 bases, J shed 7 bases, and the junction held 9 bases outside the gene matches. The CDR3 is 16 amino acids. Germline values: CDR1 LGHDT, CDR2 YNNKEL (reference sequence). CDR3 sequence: CASSQLRTGGDGGYTF. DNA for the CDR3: TGTGCCAGCAGCCAACTCCGGACAGGGGGCGACGGTGGCTACACCTTC.

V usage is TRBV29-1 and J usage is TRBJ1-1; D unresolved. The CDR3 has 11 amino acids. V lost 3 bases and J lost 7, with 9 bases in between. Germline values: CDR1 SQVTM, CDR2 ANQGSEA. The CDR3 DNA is TGCAGCGTTGATGAGGGCGGTGAAGCTTTCTTT. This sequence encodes CSVDEGGEAFF.

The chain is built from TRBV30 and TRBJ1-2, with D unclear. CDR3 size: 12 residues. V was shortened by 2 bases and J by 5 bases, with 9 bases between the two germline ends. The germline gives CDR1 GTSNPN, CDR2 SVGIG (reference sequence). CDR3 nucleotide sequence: TGTGCCTGGAGTTTTGACTGGTATGGCTACACCTTC. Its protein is CAWSFDWYGYTF.

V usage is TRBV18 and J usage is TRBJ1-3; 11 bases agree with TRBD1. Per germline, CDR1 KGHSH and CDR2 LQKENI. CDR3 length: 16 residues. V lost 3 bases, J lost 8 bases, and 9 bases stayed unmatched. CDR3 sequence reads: CASSPRSGQGADTIYF. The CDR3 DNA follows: TGTGCCAGCTCACCGCGCTCCGGACAGGGGGCGGACACCATATATTTT.

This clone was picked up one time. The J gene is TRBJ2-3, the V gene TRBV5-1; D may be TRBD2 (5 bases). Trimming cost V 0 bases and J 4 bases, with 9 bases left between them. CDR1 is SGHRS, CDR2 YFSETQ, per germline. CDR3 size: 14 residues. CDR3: CASSLAAGSDTQYF. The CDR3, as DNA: TGCGCCAGCAGCTTGGCCGCGGGCTCAGATACGCAGTATTTT. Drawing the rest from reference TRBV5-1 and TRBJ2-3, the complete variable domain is KAGVTQTPRYLIKTRGQQVTLSCSPISGHRSVSWYQQTPGQGLQFLFEYFSETQRNKGNFPGRFSGRQFSNSRSEMNVSTLELGDSALYLCASSLAAGSDTQYFGPGTRLTVL.

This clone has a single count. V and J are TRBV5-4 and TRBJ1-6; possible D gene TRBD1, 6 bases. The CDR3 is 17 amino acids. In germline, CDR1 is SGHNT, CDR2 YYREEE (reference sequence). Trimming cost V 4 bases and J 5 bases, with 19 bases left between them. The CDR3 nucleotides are TGTGCCAGCAGCCCCCGCGGGGCGGGGGCGGATAATTCACCCCTCCACTTT. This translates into CASSPRGAGADNSPLHF.

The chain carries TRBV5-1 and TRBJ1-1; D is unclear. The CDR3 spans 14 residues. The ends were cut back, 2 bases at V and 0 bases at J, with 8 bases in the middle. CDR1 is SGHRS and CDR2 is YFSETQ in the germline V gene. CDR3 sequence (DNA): TGCGCCAGCAGCTTTGACATATTGAACACTGAAGCTTTCTTT. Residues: CASSFDILNTEAFF.

The CDR3 protein is CASSQNMAGQAFF. The CDR3 nucleotides read TGTGCCAGCAGCCAAAACATGGCAGGCCAAGCTTTCTTT. The V gene is TRBV14, the J gene TRBJ1-1; D gene unclear. Deletions cut 2 bases from V and 9 bases from J, with 13 bases between. The CDR3 runs 13 residues. Germline V CDR1 and CDR2: SGHDN, FVKESK.

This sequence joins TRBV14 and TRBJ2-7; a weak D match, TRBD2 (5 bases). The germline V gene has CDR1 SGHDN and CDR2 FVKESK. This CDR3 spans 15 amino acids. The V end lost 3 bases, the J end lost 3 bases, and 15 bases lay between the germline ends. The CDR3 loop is CASSHGGDGNYEQYF. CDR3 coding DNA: TGTGCCAGCAGCCACGGAGGCGACGGAAACTACGAGCAGTACTTC.

This CDR3 reads CASSKYHPPTGVTNYGYTF. CDR3 nucleotide sequence: TGTGCCAGCAGCAAATACCACCCCCCGACAGGGGTGACTAACTATGGCTACACCTTC. This chain joins TRBV21-1 and TRBJ1-2; TRBD1 is the table's D call and was not checked against the DNA. TRBV21-1 is deemed a pseudogene. The CDR3 totals 19 residues.

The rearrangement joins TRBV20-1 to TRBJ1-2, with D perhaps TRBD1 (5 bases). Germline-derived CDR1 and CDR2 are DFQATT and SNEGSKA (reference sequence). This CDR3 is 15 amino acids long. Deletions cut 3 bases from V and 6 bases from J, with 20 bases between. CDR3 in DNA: TGCAGTGCTAGTGATTCGTCGGGGTCGGGGGATGGCTACACCTTC. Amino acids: CSASDSSGSGDGYTF.

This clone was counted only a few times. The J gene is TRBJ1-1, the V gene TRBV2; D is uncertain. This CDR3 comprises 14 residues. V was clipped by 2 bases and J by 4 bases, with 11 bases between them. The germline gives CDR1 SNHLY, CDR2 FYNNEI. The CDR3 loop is CASSETTDSTEAFF. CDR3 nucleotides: TGTGCCAGCAGTGAAACAACAGATAGCACTGAAGCTTTCTTT.

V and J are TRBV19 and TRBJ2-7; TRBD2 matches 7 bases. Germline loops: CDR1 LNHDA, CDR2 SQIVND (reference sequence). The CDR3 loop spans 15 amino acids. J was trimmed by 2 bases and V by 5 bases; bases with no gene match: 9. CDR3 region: CASSGVERGAYEQYF. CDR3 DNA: TGTGCCAGTAGTGGGGTTGAGCGGGGCGCCTACGAGCAGTACTTC.